A selection of T cell receptor beta chains follows, all from one sample in a study of control samples from healthy donors and cancer patients. Some clones are missing from TCRdb's copy, which holds only in-frame ones; the method was immunoSEQ multiplex PCR. Among approximately 100,000 clones listed, around nine tenths were seen once. Sequences were obtained from blood. The receptors come from a man younger than 40 in good health. The CDR3 runs from the conserved cysteine through the conserved F or W. The D gene is left open where the match is weak. Expanded clones are given a class, and other clones once, few, many or no size at all.

CASSFTGGPMAQPQHF,TGTGCCAGCAGTTTCACGGGGGGACCTATGGCTCAGCCCCAGCATTTT,-,-,TRBJ1-5,TRBV27
CASSLGTEAFF,TGTGCCAGCAGTCTAGGGACAGAAGCTTTCTTT,-,-,TRBJ1-1,TRBV27
CATTGGVGTQYF,TGCGCCACCACGGGCGGGGTGGGGACCCAGTACTTC,-,-,TRBJ2-5,TRBV5-1
CASSPGAGRTEVFF,TGTGCCAGCTCACCCGGGGCAGGGAGAACTGAAGTTTTCTTT,-,-,TRBJ1-1,TRBV18
CASSPMTGMNTEAFF,TGTGCCAGCTCACCGATGACAGGGATGAACACTGAAGCTTTCTTT,TRBD1,-,TRBJ1-1,TRBV18
CASSVSSRNEQFF,TGTGCCAGCAGTGTTAGTAGCAGAAATGAGCAGTTCTTC,-,-,TRBJ2-1,TRBV2
CASSTTREATEAFF,TGTGCCAGCAGCACCACCAGGGAGGCCACTGAAGCTTTCTTT,-,-,TRBJ1-1,TRBV7-9
CASTPLVLAGNNEQFF,TGTGCCAGCACCCCGCTTGTCCTAGCGGGGAACAATGAGCAGTTCTTC,TRBD2,-,TRBJ2-1,TRBV27
CASSEGTGRADTIYF,TGTGCCAGCAGTGAAGGTACGGGACGAGCTGACACCATATATTTT,-,-,TRBJ1-3,TRBV6-1
CASSPPGQKASYTF,TGTGCCAGCAGCCCCCCGGGCCAAAAGGCCTCCTACACCTTC,-,-,TRBJ1-2,TRBV7-2
CASSPNWEDQETQYF,TGTGCCAGCAGCCCCAACTGGGAGGATCAAGAGACCCAGTACTTC,-,-,TRBJ2-5,TRBV28
CASSTGTVNTEAFF,TGTGCCAGCAGTACCGGGACGGTGAACACTGAAGCTTTCTTT,-,-,TRBJ1-1,TRBV27
CAWIYSDTQYF,TGTGCCTGGATTTACTCAGATACGCAGTATTTT,-,-,TRBJ2-3,TRBV30
CASTGFANTGELFF,TGTGCCAGTACAGGGTTCGCGAACACCGGGGAGCTGTTTTTT,-,-,TRBJ2-2,TRBV7-8
CATSDAGNHPPDTQYF,TGTGCCACCAGTGATGCCGGGAACCACCCCCCAGATACGCAGTATTTT,-,-,TRBJ2-3,TRBV24-1
CASSHQAYSSYNEQFF,TGCGCCAGCAGCCACCAGGCCTACAGCTCCTACAATGAGCAGTTCTTC,-,-,TRBJ2-1,TRBV4-1
CSVTGIYGYTF,TGCAGTGTTACCGGGATTTATGGCTACACCTTC,-,-,TRBJ1-2,TRBV20-1
CASGSQGLYQPQHF,TGTGCTAGTGGTTCACAGGGTTTATATCAGCCCCAGCATTTT,-,-,TRBJ1-5,TRBV12-5
CASSRGTGNTEAFF,TGTGCCAGCAGCCGTGGGACAGGGAACACTGAAGCTTTCTTT,TRBD1,few,TRBJ1-1,TRBV5-4
CASSLRQGVMNEQFF,TGTGCCAGCAGTTTACGGCAGGGGGTAATGAATGAGCAGTTCTTC,TRBD1,-,TRBJ2-1,TRBV27
CASSEWGGETQYF,TGTGCCAGCAGTGAATGGGGGGGAGAGACCCAGTACTTC,TRBD2,-,TRBJ2-5,TRBV6-1
CASSLGGYNEQFF,TGTGCCAGCTCCCTAGGGGGATACAATGAGCAGTTCTTC,-,-,TRBJ2-1,TRBV18
CASSTTKAGGNSPLHF,TGTGCCAGCTCCACCACAAAAGCAGGGGGAAATTCACCCCTCCACTTT,TRBD1,-,TRBJ1-6,TRBV18
CASSPGTGGSSTEAFF,TGTGCCAGCAGCCCCGGGACAGGGGGCAGTAGCACTGAAGCTTTCTTT,TRBD1,-,TRBJ1-1,TRBV7-9
CARSPTRGQGTNTGELFF,TGTGCCAGAAGCCCTACCAGGGGACAGGGCACGAACACCGGGGAGCTGTTTTTT,TRBD1,-,TRBJ2-2,TRBV5-3
CASSFSTNPGETQYF,TGTGCCAGCAGCTTTTCGACTAATCCGGGGGAGACCCAGTACTTC,-,-,TRBJ2-5,TRBV5-4
CASSFKANYGYTF,TGTGCCAGCAGTTTTAAGGCTAACTATGGCTACACCTTC,-,-,TRBJ1-2,TRBV28
CASSTGQGYNEQFF,TGTGCCAGCAGCACGGGACAGGGGTACAATGAGCAGTTCTTC,TRBD1,-,TRBJ2-1,TRBV5-6
CASSWTSVGAGYTF,TGTGCCAGTAGTTGGACGTCCGTAGGGGCTGGCTACACCTTC,-,-,TRBJ1-2,TRBV19
CASSTDGHNSPLHF,TGCGCCAGCAGCACCGACGGTCATAATTCACCCCTCCACTTT,-,few,TRBJ1-6,TRBV5-1
CATSRVGTDTQYF,TGTGCCACCAGCAGAGTGGGGACGGATACGCAGTATTTT,-,-,TRBJ2-3,TRBV15
CASSMDRGSSTNEKLFF,TGCGCCAGCAGCATGGACAGGGGCTCTTCAACTAATGAAAAACTGTTTTTT,TRBD1,few,TRBJ1-4,TRBV5-1
CASSVQATISGANVLTF,TGCGCCAGCAGTGTGCAGGCGACGATATCTGGGGCCAACGTCCTGACTTTC,-,-,TRBJ2-6,TRBV5-1
CAWSVRVGDPARGYTF,TGTGCCTGGAGTGTACGAGTTGGGGACCCGGCGCGAGGCTACACCTTC,-,few,TRBJ1-2,TRBV30
CASSPSRDGSYGYTF,TGTGCCAGCAGCCCCTCCCGTGACGGGTCCTATGGCTACACCTTC,-,-,TRBJ1-2,TRBV7-9
CAISGTGTNYGYTF,TGTGCCATCAGTGGGACAGGGACCAACTATGGCTACACCTTC,TRBD1,-,TRBJ1-2,TRBV10-3
CASSERQNTEAFF,TGTGCCAGCAGTGAAAGACAGAACACTGAAGCTTTCTTT,-,once,TRBJ1-1,TRBV2
CASSWTSGGSQETQYF,TGTGCCAGTAGCTGGACTAGCGGGGGATCTCAAGAGACCCAGTACTTC,TRBD2,-,TRBJ2-5,TRBV19
CASPRGGRETQYF,TGTGCCAGCCCGCGGGGGGGGCGCGAGACCCAGTACTTC,TRBD2,-,TRBJ2-5,TRBV12-3/TRBV12-4
CASSLGAFSTEAFF,TGCGCCAGCAGCTTGGGGGCGTTCAGCACTGAAGCTTTCTTT,-,-,TRBJ1-1,TRBV5-1
CATHRGSPAGGQETQYF,TGTGCCACCCATCGGGGTAGCCCAGCGGGGGGCCAAGAGACCCAGTACTTC,TRBD2,-,TRBJ2-5,TRBV18
CATSDDLTGRGTDTQYF,TGTGCCACCAGTGATGACCTGACGGGGAGGGGCACAGATACGCAGTATTTT,TRBD2,-,TRBJ2-3,TRBV24-1
CASSPAGGEASPLHF,TGCGCCAGCAGCCCCGCGGGCGGGGAGGCTTCACCCCTCCACTTT,-,-,TRBJ1-6,TRBV4-1
CATSRDRGRSTDTQYF,TGTGCCACCAGCAGAGATCGGGGGCGGAGCACAGATACGCAGTATTTT,-,-,TRBJ2-3,TRBV15
CASSLLRNTGELFF,TGTGCCAGCAGCTTATTACGGAACACCGGGGAGCTGTTTTTT,-,-,TRBJ2-2,TRBV7-8
CATRGLASTDTQYF,TGTGCCACCAGGGGTCTGGCTAGCACAGATACGCAGTATTTT,-,-,TRBJ2-3,TRBV6-6
CASSPYRGGRPQHF,TGTGCCAGCAGTCCTTATCGCGGGGGGCGGCCCCAGCATTTT,-,-,TRBJ1-5,TRBV27
CASSLDSNYGYTF,TGTGCCAGCAGTTTGGACTCTAACTATGGCTACACCTTC,-,-,TRBJ1-2,TRBV6-5
CASSRTDRELFF,TGTGCCAGCAGCAGGACTGACCGGGAGCTGTTTTTT,-,-,TRBJ2-2,TRBV13
CSVEEPGPRYF,TGCAGCGTTGAGGAGCCCGGCCCACGGTATTTT,-,-,TRBJ2-3,TRBV29-1
CASSRLAGSTDTQYF,TGTGCCAGCAGCCGACTAGCGGGGAGCACAGATACGCAGTATTTT,TRBD2,-,TRBJ2-3,TRBV6-5
CAWTDGTGMDVLTF,TGTGCCTGGACTGATGGGACAGGGATGGACGTCCTGACTTTC,TRBD1,-,TRBJ2-6,TRBV30